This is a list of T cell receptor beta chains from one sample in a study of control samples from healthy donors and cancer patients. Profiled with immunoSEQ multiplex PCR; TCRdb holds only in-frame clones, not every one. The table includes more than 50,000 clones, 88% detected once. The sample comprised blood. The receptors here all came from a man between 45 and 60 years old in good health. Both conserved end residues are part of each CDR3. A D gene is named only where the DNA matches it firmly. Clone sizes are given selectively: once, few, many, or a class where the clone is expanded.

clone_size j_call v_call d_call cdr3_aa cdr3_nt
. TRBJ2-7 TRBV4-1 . CASSQGSRWEQYF TGCGCCAGCAGCCAAGGTTCCAGGTGGGAGCAGTACTTC
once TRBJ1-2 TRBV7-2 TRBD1 CASSLKTGTNYGYTF TGTGCCAGCAGCCTGAAGACAGGGACTAACTATGGCTACACCTTC
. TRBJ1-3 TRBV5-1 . CASSGGGGSGNTIYF TGCGCCAGCAGCGGGGGCGGGGGCTCTGGAAACACCATATATTTT
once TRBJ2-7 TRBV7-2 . CASNQVGGTGEQYF TGTGCCAGCAATCAGGTGGGCGGGACGGGCGAGCAGTACTTC
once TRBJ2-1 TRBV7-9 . CASSLGSHEQFF TGTGCCAGCAGCTTAGGTAGCCATGAGCAGTTCTTC
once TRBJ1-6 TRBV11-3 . CASSLGGYGSPLHF TGTGCCAGCAGCTTAGGAGGGTACGGTTCACCCCTCCACTTT
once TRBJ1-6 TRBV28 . CASSLLQGSRDSPLHF TGTGCCAGCAGTTTACTGCAGGGAAGCCGCGATTCACCCCTCCACTTT
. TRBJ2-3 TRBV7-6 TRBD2 CASNWGLAGGPDTQYF TGTGCCAGTAACTGGGGACTAGCGGGAGGGCCTGATACGCAGTATTTT
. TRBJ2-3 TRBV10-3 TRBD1 CAISDPARGQGTDTQYF TGTGCCATCAGTGACCCCGCACGGGGACAGGGAACAGATACGCAGTATTTT
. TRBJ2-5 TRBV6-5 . CASSYSDLAETQYF TGTGCCAGCAGTTACTCGGACTTAGCAGAGACCCAGTACTTC
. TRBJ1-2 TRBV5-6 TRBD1 CASRGTGYSYGYTF TGTGCCAGCAGGGGGACAGGGTACAGCTATGGCTACACCTTC
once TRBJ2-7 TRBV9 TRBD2 CASSRGTSGYEQYF TGTGCCAGCAGTCGAGGGACTAGTGGCTACGAGCAGTACTTC
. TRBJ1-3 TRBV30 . CAWSVTGHSGNTIYF TGTGCCTGGAGTGTAACAGGACACTCTGGAAACACCATATATTTT
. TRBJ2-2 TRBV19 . CASREPGHRSNTGELFF TGTGCCAGTAGAGAACCGGGACACCGATCGAACACCGGGGAGCTGTTTTTT
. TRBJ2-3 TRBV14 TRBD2 CASSESGLAGVDTQYF TGTGCCAGCAGCGAATCGGGACTAGCGGGAGTGGATACGCAGTATTTT
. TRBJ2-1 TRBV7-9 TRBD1 CASSLGTGEYNEQFF TGTGCCAGCAGCTTAGGGACAGGAGAATACAATGAGCAGTTCTTC
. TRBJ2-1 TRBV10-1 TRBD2 CASSFASGSSYNEQFF TGCGCCAGCAGTTTTGCCAGCGGGAGCTCCTACAATGAGCAGTTCTTC
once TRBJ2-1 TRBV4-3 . CASSQDVRSGSYNEQFF TGCGCCAGCAGCCAAGACGTGCGGAGCGGCTCCTACAATGAGCAGTTCTTC
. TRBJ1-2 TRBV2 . CASSERQPTGYTF TGTGCCAGCAGTGAGAGACAGCCGACGGGCTACACCTTC
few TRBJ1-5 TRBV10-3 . CAISDSNQPQHF TGTGCCATCAGTGACAGTAATCAGCCCCAGCATTTT
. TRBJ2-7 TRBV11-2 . CASSFRRIDYEQYF TGTGCCAGCAGCTTCCGGCGGATCGACTACGAGCAGTACTTC
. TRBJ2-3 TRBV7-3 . CASSTASTDTQYF TGTGCCAGCAGCACTGCTAGCACAGATACGCAGTATTTT
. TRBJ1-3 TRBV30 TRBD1 CAWMLPGQGFDTIYF TGTGCCTGGATGCTCCCGGGACAGGGGTTTGACACCATATATTTT
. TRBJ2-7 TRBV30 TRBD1 CAWTPPGQAIYEQYF TGTGCCTGGACCCCGCCGGGACAGGCTATCTACGAGCAGTACTTC
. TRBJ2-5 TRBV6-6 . CASKRGSRETQYF TGTGCCAGCAAAAGAGGGAGCCGAGAGACCCAGTACTTC
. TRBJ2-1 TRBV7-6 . CASSPSGTEQFF TGTGCCAGCAGCCCAAGTGGGACTGAGCAGTTCTTC
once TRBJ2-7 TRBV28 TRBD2 CASSPRGEYSYEQYF TGTGCCAGCAGTCCTCGGGGGGAGTACTCCTACGAGCAGTACTTC
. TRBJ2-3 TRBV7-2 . CASSLGGVGGGVTDTQYF TGTGCCAGCAGCTTAGGCGGGGTTGGCGGGGGCGTTACAGATACGCAGTATTTT
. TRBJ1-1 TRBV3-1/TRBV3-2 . CASSQDYERLEAFF TGTGCCAGCAGCCAAGATTACGAACGGCTTGAAGCTTTCTTT
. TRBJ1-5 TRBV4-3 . CASSQDAGAQPQHF TGCGCCAGCAGCCAAGATGCAGGGGCGCAGCCCCAGCATTTT
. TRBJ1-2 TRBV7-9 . CASSRDQEALYGYTF TGTGCCAGCAGCAGAGACCAGGAGGCCCTCTATGGCTACACCTTC
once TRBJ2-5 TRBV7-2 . CASSFSGSGETQYF TGTGCCAGCAGCTTTTCAGGGTCCGGGGAAACCCAGTACTTC
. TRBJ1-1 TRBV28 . CASSLTGNTEAFF TGTGCCAGCAGCCTGACAGGAAACACTGAAGCTTTCTTT
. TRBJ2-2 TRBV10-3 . CAISEDTAGVAGELFF TGTGCCATCAGCGAGGACACGGCTGGCGTAGCCGGGGAGCTGTTTTTT
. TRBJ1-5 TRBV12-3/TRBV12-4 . CASSLLRNQPQHF TGTGCCAGCAGTTTACTGCGCAATCAGCCCCAGCATTTT
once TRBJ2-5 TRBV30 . CAWSQGTLETQYF TGTGCCTGGAGCCAGGGGACACTAGAGACCCAGTACTTC
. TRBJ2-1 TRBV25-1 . CASTYGSSYNEQFF TGTGCCAGCACTTACGGGAGCTCCTACAATGAGCAGTTCTTC